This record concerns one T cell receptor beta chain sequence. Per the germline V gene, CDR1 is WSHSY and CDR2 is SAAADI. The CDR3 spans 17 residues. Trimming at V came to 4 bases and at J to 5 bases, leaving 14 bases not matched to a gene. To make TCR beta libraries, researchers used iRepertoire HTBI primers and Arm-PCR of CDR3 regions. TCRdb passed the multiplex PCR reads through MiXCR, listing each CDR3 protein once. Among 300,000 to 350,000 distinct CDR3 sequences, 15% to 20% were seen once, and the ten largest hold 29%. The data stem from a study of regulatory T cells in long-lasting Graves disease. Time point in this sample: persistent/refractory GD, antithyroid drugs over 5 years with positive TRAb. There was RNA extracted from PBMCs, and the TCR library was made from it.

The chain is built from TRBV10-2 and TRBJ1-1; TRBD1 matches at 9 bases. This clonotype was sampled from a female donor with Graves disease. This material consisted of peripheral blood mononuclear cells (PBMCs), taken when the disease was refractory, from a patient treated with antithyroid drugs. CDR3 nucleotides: TGCGCCAGCAGTGGCGGGGGGACAGGGTCGATTAGGACTGAAGCTTTCTTT. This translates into CASSGGGTGSIRTEAFF.